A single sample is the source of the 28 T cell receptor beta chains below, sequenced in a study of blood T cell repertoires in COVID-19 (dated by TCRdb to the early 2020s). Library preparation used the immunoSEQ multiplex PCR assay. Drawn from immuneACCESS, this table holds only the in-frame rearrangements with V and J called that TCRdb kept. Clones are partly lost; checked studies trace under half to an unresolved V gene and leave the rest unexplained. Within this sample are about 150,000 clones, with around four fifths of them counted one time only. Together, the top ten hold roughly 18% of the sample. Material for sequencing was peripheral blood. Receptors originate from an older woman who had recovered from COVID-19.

The CDR3 DNA reads TGTGCCAGCAGCTTAGCACAATTCTACGAGCAGTACTTC. It specifies CASSLAQFYEQYF. This chain links TRBV7-9 with TRBJ2-7; D not certain. Trimming stripped 0 bases from V and 3 bases from J, with 6 bases between. In germline, CDR1 is SEHNR, CDR2 FQNEAQ (reference sequence). This CDR3 comprises 13 residues.

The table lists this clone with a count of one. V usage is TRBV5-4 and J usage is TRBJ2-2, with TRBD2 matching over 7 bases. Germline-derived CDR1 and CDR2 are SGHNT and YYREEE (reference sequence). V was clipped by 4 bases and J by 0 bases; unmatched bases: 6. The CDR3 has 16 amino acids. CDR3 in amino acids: CASSASLAANTGELFF. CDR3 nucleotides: TGTGCCAGCAGCGCCTCTCTAGCGGCGAACACCGGGGAGCTGTTTTTT.

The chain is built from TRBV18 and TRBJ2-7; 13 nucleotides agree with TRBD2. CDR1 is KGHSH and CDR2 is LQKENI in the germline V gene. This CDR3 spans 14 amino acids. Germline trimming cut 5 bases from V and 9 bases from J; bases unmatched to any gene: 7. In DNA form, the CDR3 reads TGTGCCAGCTCAGGACTAGCGGGAGTTCTTGGGCAGTACTTC. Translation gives CASSGLAGVLGQYF.

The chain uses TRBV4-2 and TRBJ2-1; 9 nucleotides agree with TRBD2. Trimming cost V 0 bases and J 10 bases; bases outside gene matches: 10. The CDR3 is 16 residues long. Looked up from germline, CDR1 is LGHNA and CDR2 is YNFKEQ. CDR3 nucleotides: TGTGCCAGCAGCCAAGACTGGGGCGGGAGGGCCTGGGAGCAGTTCTTC. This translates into CASSQDWGGRAWEQFF.

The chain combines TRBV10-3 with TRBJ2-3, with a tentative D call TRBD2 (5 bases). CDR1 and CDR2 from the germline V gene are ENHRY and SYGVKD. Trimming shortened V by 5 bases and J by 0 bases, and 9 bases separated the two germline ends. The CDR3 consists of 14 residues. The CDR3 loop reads CAISMTGSTDTQYF. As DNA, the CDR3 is TGTGCCATCAGTATGACGGGGAGCACAGATACGCAGTATTTT.

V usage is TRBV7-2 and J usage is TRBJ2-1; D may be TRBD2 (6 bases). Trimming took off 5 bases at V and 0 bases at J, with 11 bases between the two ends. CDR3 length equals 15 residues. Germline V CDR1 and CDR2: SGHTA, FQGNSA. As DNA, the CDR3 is TGTGCCAGCAGCCCCGGGACTGCCTCCTACAATGAGCAGTTCTTC. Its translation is CASSPGTASYNEQFF.

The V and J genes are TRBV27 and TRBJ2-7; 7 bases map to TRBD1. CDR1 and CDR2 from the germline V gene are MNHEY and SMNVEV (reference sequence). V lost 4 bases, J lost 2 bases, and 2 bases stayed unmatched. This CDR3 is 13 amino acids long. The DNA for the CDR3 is TGTGCCAGCAGTTGGGACAGAACCTACGAGCAGTACTTC. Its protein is CASSWDRTYEQYF.

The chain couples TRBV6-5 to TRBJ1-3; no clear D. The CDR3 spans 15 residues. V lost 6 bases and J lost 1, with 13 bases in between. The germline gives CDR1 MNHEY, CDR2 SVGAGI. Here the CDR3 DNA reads TGTGCCAGCAGGCGAGGGTTGGGGTCTGGAAACACCATATATTTT. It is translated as CASRRGLGSGNTIYF.

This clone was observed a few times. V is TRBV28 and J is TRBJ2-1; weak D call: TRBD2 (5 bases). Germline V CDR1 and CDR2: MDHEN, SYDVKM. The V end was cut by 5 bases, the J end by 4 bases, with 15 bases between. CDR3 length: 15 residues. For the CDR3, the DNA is TGTGCCAGCAGTCCAATTAGTCGGAGGTACAATGAGCAGTTCTTC. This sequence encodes CASSPISRRYNEQFF. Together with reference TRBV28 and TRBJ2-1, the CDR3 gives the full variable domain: DVKVTQSSRYLVKRTGEKVFLECVQDMDHENMFWYRQDPGLGLRLIYFSYDVKMKEKGDIPEGYSVSREKKERFSLILESASTNQTSMYLCASSPISRRYNEQFFGPGTRLTVL.

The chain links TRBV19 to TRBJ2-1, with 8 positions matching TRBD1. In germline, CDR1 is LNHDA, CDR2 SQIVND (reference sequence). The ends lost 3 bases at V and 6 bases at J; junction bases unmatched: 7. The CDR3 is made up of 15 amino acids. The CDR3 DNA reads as TGTGCCAGTAGTATGGAACAGGGGGTCGGCAATGAGCAGTTCTTC. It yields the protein CASSMEQGVGNEQFF.

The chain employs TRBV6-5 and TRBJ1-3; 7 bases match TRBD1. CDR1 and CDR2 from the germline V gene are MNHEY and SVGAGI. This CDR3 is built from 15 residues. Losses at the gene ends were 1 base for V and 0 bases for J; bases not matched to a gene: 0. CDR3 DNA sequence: TGTGCCAGCAGTTACTACAGGGGCTCTGGAAACACCATATATTTT. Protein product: CASSYYRGSGNTIYF.

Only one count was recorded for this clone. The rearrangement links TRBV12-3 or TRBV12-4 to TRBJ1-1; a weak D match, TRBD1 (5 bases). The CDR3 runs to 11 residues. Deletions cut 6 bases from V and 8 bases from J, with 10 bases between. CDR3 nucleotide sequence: TGTGCCAGCAGCCCCGGGGGGGAAGCTTTCTTT. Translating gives CASSPGGEAFF.

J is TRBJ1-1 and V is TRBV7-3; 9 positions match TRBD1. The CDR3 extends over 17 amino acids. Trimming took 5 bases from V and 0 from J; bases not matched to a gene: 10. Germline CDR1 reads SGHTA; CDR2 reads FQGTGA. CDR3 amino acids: CASSKKGGQGLNTEAFF. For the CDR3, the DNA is TGTGCCAGCAGCAAAAAAGGGGGACAGGGCTTGAACACTGAAGCTTTCTTT.

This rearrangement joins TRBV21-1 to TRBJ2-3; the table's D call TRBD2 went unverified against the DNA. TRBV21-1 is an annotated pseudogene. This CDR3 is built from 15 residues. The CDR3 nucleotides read TGTGCCAGCAGCCCCTGCGGGGATCGCACAGATACGCAGTATTTT. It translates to CASSPCGDRTDTQYF.

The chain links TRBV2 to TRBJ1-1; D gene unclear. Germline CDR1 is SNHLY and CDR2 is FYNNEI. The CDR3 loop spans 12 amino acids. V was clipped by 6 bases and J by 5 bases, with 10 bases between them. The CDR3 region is CASRREWTEAFF. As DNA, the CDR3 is TGTGCCAGCAGGAGGGAATGGACTGAAGCTTTCTTT. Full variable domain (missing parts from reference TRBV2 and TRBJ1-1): EPEVTQTPSHQVTQMGQEVILRCVPISNHLYFYWYRQILGQKVEFLVSFYNNEISEKSEIFDDQFSVERPDGSNFTLKIRSTKLEDSAMYFCASRREWTEAFFGQGTRLTVV.

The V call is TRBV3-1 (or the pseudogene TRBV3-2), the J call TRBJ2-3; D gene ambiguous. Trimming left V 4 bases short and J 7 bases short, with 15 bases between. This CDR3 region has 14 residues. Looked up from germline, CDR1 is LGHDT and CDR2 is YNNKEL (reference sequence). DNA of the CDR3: TGTGCCAGCAGCCCCGATTCAAACTATAATACGCAGTATTTT. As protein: CASSPDSNYNTQYF.

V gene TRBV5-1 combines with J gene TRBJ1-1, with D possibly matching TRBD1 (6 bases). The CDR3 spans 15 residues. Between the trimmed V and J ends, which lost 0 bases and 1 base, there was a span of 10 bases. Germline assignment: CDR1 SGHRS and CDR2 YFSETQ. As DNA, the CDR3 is TGCGCCAGCAGCTTGGCCGGACAGACGAACACTGAAGCTTTCTTT. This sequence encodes CASSLAGQTNTEAFF.

CDR3 coding DNA: TGTGCCAGCAGTGAGGCCGGGGGGACAACTAATGAAAAACTGTTTTTT. Protein: CASSEAGGTTNEKLFF. J is TRBJ1-4 and V is TRBV2; weak D call: TRBD1 (5 bases). The germline V gene encodes CDR1 SNHLY and CDR2 FYNNEI. The CDR3 extends over 16 amino acids. V was trimmed by 3 bases and J by 0 bases, leaving 11 bases between them. The full variable domain, with the rest looked up from reference TRBV2 and TRBJ1-4, is EPEVTQTPSHQVTQMGQEVILRCVPISNHLYFYWYRQILGQKVEFLVSFYNNEISEKSEIFDDQFSVERPDGSNFTLKIRSTKLEDSAMYFCASSEAGGTTNEKLFFGSGTQLSVL.

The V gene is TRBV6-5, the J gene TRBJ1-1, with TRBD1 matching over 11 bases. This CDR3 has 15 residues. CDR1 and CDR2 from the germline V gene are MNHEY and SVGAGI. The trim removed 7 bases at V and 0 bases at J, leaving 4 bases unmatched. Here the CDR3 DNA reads TGTGCCAGCACGGGACAGGGGGGGATGAACACTGAAGCTTTCTTT. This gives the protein CASTGQGGMNTEAFF.

The CDR3 nucleotides read TGTGCCAGCGCCAAGGGGGCAGGGAGGTCCTATGGCTACACCTTC. It is translated as CASAKGAGRSYGYTF. The chain uses TRBV6-5 and TRBJ1-2; TRBD1 aligns across 7 bases. V trimming: 8 bases; J trimming: 4 bases; junction bases outside the gene matches: 13. The CDR3 consists of 15 residues. Germline-derived CDR1 and CDR2 are MNHEY and SVGAGI.

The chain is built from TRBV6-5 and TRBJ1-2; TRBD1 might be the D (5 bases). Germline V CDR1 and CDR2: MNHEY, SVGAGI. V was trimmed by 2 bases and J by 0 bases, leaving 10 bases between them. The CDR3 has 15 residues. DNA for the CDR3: TGTGCCAGCAGTTACCGCCGGACATCTAACTATGGCTACACCTTC. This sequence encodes CASSYRRTSNYGYTF.

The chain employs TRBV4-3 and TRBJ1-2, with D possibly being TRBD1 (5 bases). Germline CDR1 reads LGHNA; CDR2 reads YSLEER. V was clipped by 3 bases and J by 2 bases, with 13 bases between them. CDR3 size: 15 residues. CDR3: CASSHLVEGNYGYTF. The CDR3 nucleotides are TGCGCCAGCAGCCATTTGGTGGAGGGGAACTATGGCTACACCTTC.

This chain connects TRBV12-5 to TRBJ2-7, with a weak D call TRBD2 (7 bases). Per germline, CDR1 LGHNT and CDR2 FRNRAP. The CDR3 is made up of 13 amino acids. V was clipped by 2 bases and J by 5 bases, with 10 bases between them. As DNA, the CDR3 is TGTGCTAGTGGTTTGACGGGGGGCAACGAGCAGTACTTC. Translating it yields CASGLTGGNEQYF.

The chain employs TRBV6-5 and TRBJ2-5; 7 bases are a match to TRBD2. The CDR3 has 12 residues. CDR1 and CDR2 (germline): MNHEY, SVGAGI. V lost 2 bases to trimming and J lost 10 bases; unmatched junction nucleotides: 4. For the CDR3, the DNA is TGTGCCAGCAGTTACGGTGCGGGGGTCCAGTACTTC. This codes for CASSYGAGVQYF.

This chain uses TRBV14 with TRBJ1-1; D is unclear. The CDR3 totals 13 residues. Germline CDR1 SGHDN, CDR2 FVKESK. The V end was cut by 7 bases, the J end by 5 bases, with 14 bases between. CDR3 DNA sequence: TGTGCCAGCATGGTATGGCGAGGGACTGAAGCTTTCTTT. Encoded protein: CASMVWRGTEAFF.

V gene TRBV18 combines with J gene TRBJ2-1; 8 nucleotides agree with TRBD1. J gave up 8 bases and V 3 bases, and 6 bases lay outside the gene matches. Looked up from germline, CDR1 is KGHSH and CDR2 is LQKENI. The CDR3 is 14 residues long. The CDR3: CASSPWGRGHEQFF. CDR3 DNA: TGTGCCAGCTCACCCTGGGGCAGGGGGCATGAGCAGTTCTTC.

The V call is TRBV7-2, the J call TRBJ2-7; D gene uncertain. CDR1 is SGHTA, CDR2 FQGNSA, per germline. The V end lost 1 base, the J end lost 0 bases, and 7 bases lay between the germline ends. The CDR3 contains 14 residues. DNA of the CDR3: TGTGCCAGCAGCTTAGTGGGCAACTCCTACGAGCAGTACTTC. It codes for CASSLVGNSYEQYF. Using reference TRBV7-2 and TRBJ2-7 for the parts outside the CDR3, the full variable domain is GAGVSQSPSNKVTEKGKDVELRCDPISGHTALYWYRQSLGQGLEFLIYFQGNSAPDKSGLPSDRFSAERTGGSVSTLTIQRTQQEDSAVYLCASSLVGNSYEQYFGPGTRLTVT.

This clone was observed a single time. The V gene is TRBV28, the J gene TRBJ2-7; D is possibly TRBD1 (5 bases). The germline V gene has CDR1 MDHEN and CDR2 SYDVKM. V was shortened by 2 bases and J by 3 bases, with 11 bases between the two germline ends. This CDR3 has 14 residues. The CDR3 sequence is CASSLEQEIYEQYF. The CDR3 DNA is TGTGCCAGCAGTTTAGAACAGGAGATCTACGAGCAGTACTTC.